The 32 T cell receptor beta chains presented below share a single source sample, sequenced in a study of shared clonotypes between healthy human individuals. The method was immunoSEQ multiplex PCR; TCRdb's version includes in-frame clones alone and lacks a portion of them. The sample yields roughly 1 million clones, roughly 74% seen once. The sample consisted of memory CD4+ T cells from PBMCs. The subset is: CD45RA-negative fraction. The receptors stem from a man aged 18 to 29 in good health. Some clones in this sample may be carry-over from other donors' samples.

V is TRBV5-1 and J is TRBJ2-2, with no clear D. Trimming left V 6 bases short and J 0 bases short, with 12 bases between. Germline-derived CDR1 and CDR2 are SGHRS and YFSETQ. This CDR3 is 15 amino acids long. CDR3: CASTTRTANTGELFF. The DNA for the CDR3 is TGCGCCAGCACGACCCGGACGGCGAACACCGGGGAGCTGTTTTTT. Filled out from reference TRBV5-1 and TRBJ2-2, the complete variable domain reads KAGVTQTPRYLIKTRGQQVTLSCSPISGHRSVSWYQQTPGQGLQFLFEYFSETQRNKGNFPGRFSGRQFSNSRSEMNVSTLELGDSALYLCASTTRTANTGELFFGEGSRLTVL.

This chain joins TRBV27 and TRBJ1-5, with 12 positions matching TRBD1. The CDR3 runs to 21 residues. Looked up from germline, CDR1 is MNHEY and CDR2 is SMNVEV (reference sequence). After removal of 2 bases from V and 2 bases from J, the junction contained 16 bases not matched to a gene. The CDR3 protein is CASSLVHRDRGRTRGNQPQHF. The CDR3 DNA follows: TGTGCCAGCAGTTTAGTCCATCGGGACAGGGGGCGGACTCGGGGCAATCAGCCCCAGCATTTT.

The J gene is TRBJ2-5, the V gene TRBV5-4; 7 bases line up with TRBD2. With V trimmed by 4 bases and J by 4 bases, 16 bases remained unmatched. In germline, CDR1 is SGHNT, CDR2 YYREEE (reference sequence). The CDR3 covers 17 residues. The CDR3 protein is CASSLPSGGGRAETQYF. The DNA of the CDR3 is TGTGCCAGCAGCCTGCCTAGCGGAGGAGGGAGGGCAGAGACCCAGTACTTC.

The chain is built from TRBV30 and TRBJ2-3; tentative D call: TRBD2 (6 bases). CDR3 length: 15 amino acids. Trimming cost V 3 bases and J 0 bases, with 13 bases left between them. Germline CDR1 and CDR2: GTSNPN and SVGIG (reference sequence). The CDR3 DNA is TGTGCCTGGAGCCTCCTGGGGGGTAGCACAGATACGCAGTATTTT. Translated: CAWSLLGGSTDTQYF.

The sample holds one count of this clone. This chain uses TRBV2 with TRBJ2-4, with TRBD1 identical over 9 bases. The V gene end was trimmed by 6 bases and the J gene end by 6 bases; junction bases not matched to a gene: 6. The CDR3 spans 14 residues. Germline-derived CDR1 and CDR2 are SNHLY and FYNNEI. The CDR3 is CASSPGQGGNIQYF. In DNA form, the CDR3 reads TGTGCCAGCAGCCCGGGACAGGGAGGAAACATTCAGTACTTC.

The gene calls are TRBV13 and TRBJ2-7; D is uncertain. The CDR3 is 14 residues long. Germline-derived CDR1 and CDR2 are PRHDT and FYEKMQ (reference sequence). Trimming took off 3 bases at V and 3 bases at J, with 12 bases between the two ends. CDR3 loop: CASSLVDGSYEQYF. CDR3 nucleotides: TGTGCCAGCAGCTTGGTGGACGGCAGCTACGAGCAGTACTTC.

CDR3 residues: CATSLGPGEQYF. CDR3 bases: TGCGCCACCTCTCTAGGACCGGGCGAGCAGTACTTC. J is TRBJ2-7 and V is TRBV10-2; no definite D call. V lost 10 bases to trimming and J lost 6 bases, with 16 bases between them. Germline-derived CDR1 and CDR2 are WSHSY and SAAADI. This CDR3 has 12 residues.

As to this clone: A much larger clonotype is one base distant, so this may be a read error. The sample has other DNA sequences that encode this CDR3 too. The chain is built from TRBV9 and TRBJ2-3; no definite D call. V gave up 0 bases and J gave up 0 bases, with 8 bases separating them. CDR3 length: 15 amino acids. In germline, CDR1 is SGDLS, CDR2 YYNGEE. This CDR3 is CASSVAPASTDTQYF. The DNA for the CDR3 is TGTGCCAGCAGCGTAGCTCCGGCTAGCACAGATACGCAGTATTTT. The variable domain in full, with the rest retrieved from reference TRBV9 and TRBJ2-3, is DSGVTQTPKHLITATGQRVTLRCSPRSGDLSVYWYQQSLDQGLQFLIQYYNGEERAKGNILERFSAQQFPDLHSELNLSSLELGDSALYFCASSVAPASTDTQYFGPGTRLTVL.

The chain employs TRBV28 and TRBJ2-2, with TRBD2 as a possible D gene (6 bases). There are 15 residues in the CDR3. The V end was cut by 11 bases, the J end by 3 bases, with 19 bases between. Germline-derived CDR1 and CDR2 are MDHEN and SYDVKM. The CDR3 sequence: CAARGGGIDTGELFF. DNA of the CDR3: TGTGCCGCGCGTGGGGGAGGCATCGACACCGGGGAGCTGTTTTTT.

The genes are TRBV14 and TRBJ2-7; the D gene is possibly TRBD1 (6 bases). Germline CDR1 SGHDN, CDR2 FVKESK. Trimming shortened V by 4 bases and J by 2 bases, and 15 bases separated the two germline ends. CDR3 length equals 15 residues. This chain's CDR3 is CASSPTWDNTYEQYF. The DNA of the CDR3 is TGTGCCAGCAGCCCGACCTGGGACAATACCTACGAGCAGTACTTC.

About this clone: The same CDR3 arises from other DNA sequences in this sample as well. V gene TRBV5-4 combines with J gene TRBJ2-3; D unresolved. The germline gives CDR1 SGHNT, CDR2 YYREEE (reference sequence). Trimming removed 0 bases at V and 1 base at J, with 3 bases between. The CDR3 spans 13 residues. The CDR3 DNA follows: TGTGCCAGCAGCTTGGCTGGCACAGATACGCAGTATTTT. Encoded protein: CASSLAGTDTQYF.

This chain links TRBV18 with TRBJ1-5; no firm D call. This CDR3 region has 15 residues. CDR1 is KGHSH, CDR2 LQKENI, per germline. Trimming cost V 6 bases and J 6 bases, with 18 bases left between them. DNA of the CDR3: TGTGCCAGCTCGGAGTATCACGATCTAGGTCAGCCCCAGCATTTT. This encodes CASSEYHDLGQPQHF.

The V call is TRBV11-2, the J call TRBJ2-7; D call uncertain. The CDR3 runs to 14 residues. Between the trimmed V and J ends, which lost 2 bases and 1 base, there was a span of 9 bases. CDR1 and CDR2 from the germline V gene are SGHAT and FQNNGV. Written as DNA, the CDR3 is TGTGCCAGCAGCTTAATGCAGGCATCCTACGAGCAGTACTTC. Translating it yields CASSLMQASYEQYF. The whole variable domain, remainder taken from reference TRBV11-2 and TRBJ2-7, is EAGVAQSPRYKIIEKRQSVAFWCNPISGHATLYWYQQILGQGPKLLIQFQNNGVVDDSQLPKDRFSAERLKGVDSTLKIQPAKLEDSAVYLCASSLMQASYEQYFGPGTRLTVT.

This sequence joins TRBV11-2 and TRBJ2-1; D perhaps matches TRBD2 (6 bases). From germline, CDR1 is SGHAT and CDR2 FQNNGV. CDR3 length equals 15 residues. V shed 6 bases and J shed 4 bases, with 16 bases lying between them. The CDR3 DNA sequence: TGTGCCAGCAGACCTTTCCGGGACTCGTACAATGAGCAGTTCTTC. Amino acids: CASRPFRDSYNEQFF.

V usage is TRBV10-3 and J usage is TRBJ2-3, with D hard to call. The germline V and J ends were trimmed by 1 base and 1 base, with 3 bases remaining between them. CDR1 and CDR2 from the germline V gene are ENHRY and SYGVKD. The CDR3 is 13 amino acids. The CDR3 protein is CAISEYRTDTQYF. The CDR3 DNA reads as TGTGCCATCAGTGAGTATCGCACAGATACGCAGTATTTT.

The gene calls are TRBV25-1 and TRBJ2-4; tentatively, D is TRBD1 (6 bases). This CDR3 spans 16 amino acids. Per germline, CDR1 MGHDK and CDR2 SYGVNS. V lost 3 bases to trimming and J lost 3 bases, with 15 bases between them. CDR3 sequence reads: CASSEDRNRYKNIQYF. In DNA form, the CDR3 reads TGTGCCAGCAGTGAGGACAGAAATCGGTACAAAAACATTCAGTACTTC.

This clone was found once. This chain joins TRBV5-4 and TRBJ2-1; tentative D call: TRBD2 (5 bases). The CDR3 spans 16 residues. V was pared by 0 bases and J by 5 bases, with 15 bases between. The germline V gene encodes CDR1 SGHNT and CDR2 YYREEE (reference sequence). The CDR3 loop reads CASSLGGPGIDNEQFF. The CDR3 nucleotides are TGTGCCAGCAGCTTGGGGGGTCCCGGGATCGACAATGAGCAGTTCTTC.

Comment on this clone: A much bigger clone sits one base away, suggesting this may be a read error. The missing conserved phenylalanine or tryptophan at the end of this CDR3 makes a read error likely. V gene TRBV30 combines with J gene TRBJ1-2, with D maybe TRBD1 (5 bases). The CDR3 is made up of 12 amino acids. Germline V CDR1 and CDR2: GTSNPN, SVGIG (reference sequence). The V gene lost 5 bases and the J gene lost 3 bases, with 10 bases spanning the gap. Here the CDR3 reads CAWGTADYGYTL. In DNA, the CDR3 is TGTGCCTGGGGGACGGCGGACTATGGCTACACCCTC.

This chain connects TRBV7-7 to TRBJ2-1; D assignment may be TRBD1 or TRBD2 (5 bases each). The CDR3 totals 15 residues. Germline lookup yields CDR1 SSHAT and CDR2 FNYEAQ (reference sequence). Trimming stripped 5 bases from V and 5 bases from J, with 16 bases between. This chain's CDR3 is CASSRGVFPNNEQFF. The CDR3 DNA is TGTGCCAGCAGCCGAGGGGTATTCCCTAACAATGAGCAGTTCTTC.

The CDR3 here is CASSPRRLAWTGELFF. CDR3 bases: TGTGCCAGCAGCCCCCGCCGACTAGCCTGGACCGGGGAGCTGTTTTTT. The chain joins TRBV7-8 to TRBJ2-2; 7 positions match TRBD2. The CDR3 sequence is 16 residues long. The junction had 11 bases not matched to a gene; V was cut back by 5 bases and J by 5 bases. Germline V gene sequence: CDR1 SGHVS, CDR2 FQNEAQ.

The rearrangement joins TRBV18 to TRBJ2-7; 9 nucleotides align to TRBD2. The CDR3 totals 19 residues. The trim removed 2 bases at V and 0 bases at J, leaving 14 bases unmatched. Germline V CDR1 and CDR2: KGHSH, LQKENI. The CDR3 loop reads CASSPGLGGSGSSSYEQYF. The CDR3 DNA reads TGTGCCAGCTCACCAGGGCTAGGAGGTAGCGGGAGTAGCTCCTACGAGCAGTACTTC.

Note on this clone: This sample also contains other DNA sequences that code for the same CDR3. The chain links TRBV29-1 to TRBJ2-1; 8 nucleotides line up with TRBD2. J was trimmed by 0 bases and V by 7 bases; bases with no gene match: 2. Germline V gene lookup returns CDR1 SQVTM and CDR2 ANQGSEA. CDR3 length equals 13 residues. Written as DNA, the CDR3 is TGCAGCGCCACTAGCGGCTCCTACAATGAGCAGTTCTTC. It specifies CSATSGSYNEQFF.

The V call is TRBV5-1, the J call TRBJ2-3; D perhaps matches TRBD2 (6 bases). Looked up from germline, CDR1 is SGHRS and CDR2 is YFSETQ. The ends were cut back, 4 bases at V and 1 base at J, with 10 bases in the middle. The CDR3 runs 14 residues. The CDR3 DNA sequence: TGCGCCAGCAGCGCGGGGAGCGGCACAGATACGCAGTATTTT. Encoded protein: CASSAGSGTDTQYF.

The CDR3 region has the DNA TGCGCCAGCAGCCCGACTTCAACTAGCAGCTCCTACAATGAGCAGTTCTTC. Protein: CASSPTSTSSSYNEQFF. This chain joins TRBV5-1 and TRBJ2-1; tentatively, D is TRBD2 (6 bases). The CDR3 sequence is 17 residues long. Looked up from germline, CDR1 is SGHRS and CDR2 is YFSETQ. Trimming removed 4 bases from V and 0 bases from J, with 17 bases in between.

This clone turned up a few times. This rearrangement joins TRBV7-6 to TRBJ2-5; D gene ambiguous. The V end lost 1 base, the J end lost 6 bases, and 3 bases lay between the germline ends. The CDR3 spans 11 residues. Germline V lookup: CDR1 SGHVS, CDR2 FNYEAQ. CDR3 sequence: CASSLDQTQYF. CDR3 nucleotide sequence: TGTGCCAGCAGCTTAGACCAGACCCAGTACTTC. Drawing the rest from reference TRBV7-6 and TRBJ2-5, the complete variable domain is GAGVSQSPRYKVTKRGQDVALRCDPISGHVSLYWYRQALGQGPEFLTYFNYEAQQDKSGLPNDRFSAERPEGSISTLTIQRTEQRDSAMYRCASSLDQTQYFGPGTRLLVL.

The chain couples TRBV2 to TRBJ1-3, with D uncertain. The germline V gene has CDR1 SNHLY and CDR2 FYNNEI. V was cut by 4 bases and J by 4 bases, with 14 bases left in between. The CDR3 covers 15 residues. The CDR3 loop reads CASSALRSNGNTIYF. The CDR3 DNA follows: TGTGCCAGCAGTGCGTTGAGAAGTAACGGAAACACCATATATTTT.

V usage is TRBV7-3 and J usage is TRBJ2-2; D possibly corresponds to TRBD2 (6 bases). The CDR3 is made up of 15 amino acids. Germline V gene data show CDR1 as SGHTA and CDR2 as FQGTGA. V was pared by 5 bases and J by 7 bases, with 17 bases between. DNA for the CDR3: TGTGCCAGCAGCCCCCAGGGTTACGGGGGCGGGGAGCTGTTTTTT. The encoded protein is CASSPQGYGGGELFF.

This clone was seen only a few times. The chain is built from TRBV30 and TRBJ1-3; D call uncertain. The CDR3 loop spans 13 amino acids. CDR1 GTSNPN and CDR2 SVGIG come from the germline V gene (reference sequence). Deletions cut 0 bases from V and 4 bases from J, with 7 bases between. The CDR3 region has the DNA TGTGCCTGGAGTGTACACCTAGGAAACACCATATATTTT. It translates to CAWSVHLGNTIYF.

This chain uses TRBV6-1 with TRBJ1-4, with D possibly matching TRBD1 (6 bases). The germline CDR1 and CDR2 sequences are MNHNS and SASEGT. V was pared by 3 bases and J by 5 bases, with 16 bases between. The CDR3 extends over 16 amino acids. The CDR3 DNA is TGTGCCAGCAGTGAGGCGAGGGGGTTGGGCAATGAAAAACTGTTTTTT. It specifies CASSEARGLGNEKLFF.

This chain uses TRBV5-6 with TRBJ2-1; 11 positions match TRBD2. The CDR3 runs 16 residues. The V and J ends lost 3 bases and 3 bases, in that order; junction bases with no gene match: 5. Per germline, CDR1 SGHDT and CDR2 YYEEEE. Here the CDR3 reads CASSYQTSGGYNEQFF. DNA for the CDR3: TGTGCCAGCAGCTACCAAACTAGCGGGGGCTACAATGAGCAGTTCTTC. Filled out from reference TRBV5-6 and TRBJ2-1, the complete variable domain reads DAGVTQSPTHLIKTRGQQVTLRCSPKSGHDTVSWYQQALGQGPQFIFQYYEEEERQRGNFPDRFSGHQFPNYSSELNVNALLLGDSALYLCASSYQTSGGYNEQFFGPGTRLTVL.

The rearrangement joins TRBV2 to TRBJ2-3; 10 positions agree with TRBD2. The CDR3 has 16 amino acids. Germline loops: CDR1 SNHLY, CDR2 FYNNEI. J gave up 2 bases and V 3 bases, and 5 bases lay outside the gene matches. For the CDR3, the DNA is TGTGCCAGCAGTGACGTAGCGGGGGGCTACACAGATACGCAGTATTTT. Its translation: CASSDVAGGYTDTQYF. Full variable domain (missing parts from reference TRBV2 and TRBJ2-3): EPEVTQTPSHQVTQMGQEVILRCVPISNHLYFYWYRQILGQKVEFLVSFYNNEISEKSEIFDDQFSVERPDGSNFTLKIRSTKLEDSAMYFCASSDVAGGYTDTQYFGPGTRLTVL.

The rearrangement links TRBV2 to TRBJ2-3; 7 nucleotides align to TRBD2. V shed 3 bases and J 1 base; nucleotides not matched to a gene: 4. Germline values: CDR1 SNHLY, CDR2 FYNNEI. The CDR3 contains 15 residues. The DNA of the CDR3 is TGTGCCAGCAGTGAGGAGGCGGGGGGCACAGATACGCAGTATTTT. Protein sequence: CASSEEAGGTDTQYF.